This T cell receptor (beta chain) was identified during a study of cytomegalovirus exposure and HLA in healthy donors (dated by TCRdb to the late 2010s). For context, the study as a whole: According to an earlier analysis of a few hundred of the donors, some 170 million T cells yielded 100 million or so unique TCR beta sequences and 276 Gb of sequence data. Because of strong linkage in the cohort, four or five DR-DQ haplotypes were treated as single units for association and clustering. To predict cytomegalovirus infection status, the study combined high-throughput TCR immunosequencing, statistical association of individual TCRs with disease status, and machine learning. The genetic ancestry cluster associated with self-reported Caucasian donors included about 84% of the roughly 410 genotyped donors. The study was designed to test whether signatures of past pathogen exposure could be identified by cataloging public T cell receptors. In a later genetic analysis, genome-wide SNP genotypes for about 55% of the roughly 700 donors were used, and that subset was treated as a discovery cohort. Using immunosequencing, the study profiled T cell repertoires from 666 subjects and related those repertoires to cytomegalovirus serostatus. All discovery cohort repertoires had been generated using a single sequencing platform. An earlier analysis of 587 of the donors applied high-throughput TCR beta sequencing to assess whether each TCR beta V gene segment acted as functional or pseudogenic. Both class I and class II loci were covered by HLA typing, at four-digit resolution. Approximately 310 gigabases of sequencing data and approximately 80 million unique TCR sequences were included in an early release covering roughly 600 HLA-typed donors. The number of typed donors differed by locus: roughly 629-640 for A, B, C, DRB1 and DQB1; some 540 for DQA1; 606 for DPA1; and 400 to 480 for DPB1. Rather than drawing on any new phenotypic data, the later analysis identified candidate immune exposures from TCR beta sequences and the way those sequences occurred across donors. In a later analysis, previously published TCR beta repertoires from 600 to 850 donors were re-analyzed and high-resolution HLA genotyping was added so that TCR occurrence patterns could be studied. Among some 400 genotyped donors of the cohort, an average of around 250,000 unique TCR beta nucleotide sequences was sequenced per donor, of which about 18% were non-productive. Alongside the repertoire data, information on donor age, sex, ethnicity and CMV serostatus was compiled. Along with the approximately 650-subject first cohort, a separate validation cohort of some 130 different subjects was used.

Library preparation employed the immunoSEQ multiplex PCR assay. A mixture of 60 forward primers for TCR Vbeta segments and 13 reverse primers for TCR Jbeta segments was used in the multiplex PCR. The CDR3 region of rearranged TCR beta genes was amplified from genomic DNA with a multiplex PCR assay. The Illumina HiSeq System was used to sequence the amplified TCR beta libraries as 87-base-pair reads. The study's own analysis went as follows. A later analysis tallied tens of millions of unique TCR beta chains across the 600 to 700 repertoires, and roughly 11 million of those chains were shared by two or more donors. Raw reads were error-corrected and collapsed into unique sequences by a nearest-neighbor algorithm in which closely related sequences were merged to remove PCR and sequencing errors. Alignment of CDR3 sequences to IMGT reference sequences was used to assign V, D and J gene segments. Each retained sequence needed at least a six-nucleotide match to both a V gene segment and a J gene segment. Rearrangements were classified as productive when the CDR3 lacked stop codons and remained in frame with V and J, and all other rearrangements were classified as non-productive. CDR3 was defined by IMGT convention, running from the second conserved V-encoded cysteine to the conserved J-encoded phenylalanine. Sequences without an unambiguous match to a single V gene segment were excluded from the earlier analysis of approximately 560 of the donors. An earlier analysis of almost 600 of the donors classified V segments as functional when productive rearrangements were above 56.7% and as segregating when the standard deviation between donors was above 5%. A statistical classification framework was developed to diagnose cytomegalovirus status using the catalog of TCR beta chain sequences. In a later analysis, V and J genes were assigned by comparing TCR nucleotide sequences against IMGT/GENE-DB human TR gene sequences. Using the TCRdist pipeline, a later analysis assigned CDR3 sequences along with most-parsimonious VDJ recombination scenarios. In a later analysis, every TCR beta chain was defined by the combination of its CDR3 amino acid sequence and its V-gene family, and reads without a unique V-gene family were dropped. To address suspected cross-contamination and a sequencing artifact, a later analysis removed several hundred highly shared, low-generation-probability nucleotide sequences. A later analysis calculated a clonal expansion index for each public chain from normalized within-repertoire ranks of inferred template counts. In a later analysis, generation probabilities were computed using a VDJ recombination model fitted to out-of-frame rearrangements, and the results were checked against IGoR. In a later analysis, hypergeometric tests were used to score TCR-TCR, TCR-HLA and TCR-CMV co-occurrence, with a repertoire-size bias correction applied to TCR pairs. A later analysis estimated false discovery rates by permuting HLA or CMV assignments 20 times. In a later analysis, co-occurring TCRs were grouped using DBSCAN, and TCRdist sequence similarity was added for clustering within HLA-allele-positive subsets. Co-occurrence clustering excluded repertoires with fewer than 30,000 or more than 120,000 public chains, plus five with anomalous nucleotide sharing. TCRdb's version of the immuneACCESS table is confined to in-frame rearrangements and falls short of the full clone set. An unresolved V gene accounts for under half of the shortfall where checked; the remainder is of unknown origin. The V and J calls and clone size come from that table; D and trimming were worked out from the DNA. The sample table lists fewer than 120,000 clones, over 60% of them with a count of one. Jointly, the top ten make up about 2.9% of the sample.

With respect to this clone: What antigen it recognizes has not been identified. Base qualities were left out, and no much larger clone turns up one base away.

Paper-wide results and their limitations: This cohort had only TCR beta chains sequenced, and the lack of alpha or paired-chain data limited which features could be detected. The authors suggested that the approach could potentially be generalized to other disease states and immunological phenotypes. Correlated functional status among segregating V segments might be attributable to linkage disequilibrium, but an unknown experimental factor could not be ruled out. Several of the top co-occurrence clusters appeared to be linked to parvovirus B19, influenza, CMV and Epstein-Barr virus, according to a later analysis. In an earlier analysis of under 600 of the donors, most TCR beta V segments were observed in productive rearrangements about 87% or about 30% of the time, broadly matching IMGT annotations. Because counts were too low, 15 to 20 rarely observed V segments, including chromosome 9 orphons, were excluded from the earlier analysis of around 640 of the donors. The study gave a list of about 160 TCR beta chains associated with cytomegalovirus. In both the original and validation cohorts, the classifier was reported to diagnose cytomegalovirus status with high specificity and sensitivity. A group of highly shared sequence variants was considered likely to be a technical artifact of the sequencing pipeline. Immune exposure information for the cohort was limited to CMV serostatus. When HLA alleles, especially DR and DQ, strongly co-occurred, TCR associations were difficult to assign to individual alleles. According to a later analysis, most CMV-associated TCR beta chains appeared to be HLA-restricted, and the HLA associations seemed to be driven largely by CMV exposure. An association between a missense DCLRE1C variant and V-gene and J-gene trimming of TCR beta chains was found in a later genetic analysis and replicated in an independent cohort. Presence/absence analyses assumed roughly uniform sequencing depth across donors, an assumption that may not hold. At a false discovery rate of 0.05, a later analysis linked about 17,000 TCR beta sequences to specific HLA alleles. A further reported finding was that TCR beta sequences accurately predicted the HLA-A and HLA-B alleles for most subjects in the first cohort. Compared with the 666-donor mean, donors in an Asian-associated ancestry cluster had fewer N-insertions in productive TCRs, according to a later genetic analysis. In vitro tests confirmed that a few of the cytomegalovirus-associated TCR beta chains recognize cytomegalovirus antigens. In a later analysis, TCR association rates were found to vary across HLA loci, with the most associated TCRs seen for DRB1 alleles and the fewest for HLA-C alleles. HLA typing was unavailable for some donors at each locus, so association tests used only the typed subset. Because the 87-base-pair reads could not distinguish some IMGT-functional V segments, including TRBV6-2 and TRBV6-3, those segments were excluded. In a later analysis, HLA-associated TCR beta chains were found to be more clonally expanded and to have lower generation probabilities than equally common non-associated chains. Across donors, most TCR sequences were observed very rarely, whereas some public TCRs were present in many individuals.

CDR1 and CDR2 are drawn from the germline V gene (reference sequence): MNHNY, SVGAGI. Germline trimming: 8 bases from V, 5 bases from J; junction bases outside gene matches: 2. Measured from the cysteine to the phenylalanine, the CDR3 is 12 residues long. Only CDR3 DNA remains: 36 bases, in frame from the first base. The cohort consisted of approximately 690 healthy bone marrow donors. At the time of sampling, every cohort member was nominally healthy, though immune exposures that went unrecorded were likely present. The donor was CMV seropositive and was included in the group of some 290 seropositive cohort members. A peripheral blood sample was collected from each donor, and TCR beta sequencing was performed on peripheral blood mononuclear cells. Genomic DNA extraction from the blood cell samples was performed with the Qiagen DNeasy Blood Extraction Kit.

Rearrangement joined TRBV6-6 to TRBJ2-1; TRBD1 matches 8 bases in the middle. This clonotype was obtained from a woman aged 60-70 years in good health and CMV-seropositive. Sequencing was carried out using PBMCs. The sequenced DNA is TGTGCCAGCCAGGGGGCTAACAATGAGCAGTTCTTC. Its protein is CASQGANNEQFF.